This TCR beta chain comes out of a study of CD8+ T cells in alopecia areata. Study background: Among treated patients, severity was scored by affected scalp area percentage. General study results and limits: Tofacitinib significantly reduced both scalp clonality and expanded CD8+ clones among the top 100. Scalp and blood samples kept many expanded lesional clones throughout tofacitinib.

This CDR3 region has 12 residues. V was trimmed by 10 bases and J by 5 bases, leaving 14 bases between them. Germline assignment: CDR1 LNHDA and CDR2 SQIVND (reference sequence). This clone was counted only a few times. Its specificity is unknown. Noted treatment: oral pan-JAK inhibitor, 5-10 mg twice daily. Reverse transcribed after extraction, RNA yielded cDNA as the sequencing template. Sequencing was performed with immunoSEQ multiplex PCR; in TCRdb, only in-frame clones are kept and a portion is missing. The sample holds 50,000 to 65,000 clones, around 45% seen once. This sequence joins TRBV19 and TRBJ2-5; D not resolved. The specimen was CD8+ T cells sorted from blood, collected at approximately week 36, from a patient treated with tofacitinib. This TCR was recovered from a human donor with alopecia areata. CDR3 protein: CATRQGSETQYF. The CDR3 DNA sequence: TGTGCCACACGACAAGGATCGGAGACCCAGTACTTC.